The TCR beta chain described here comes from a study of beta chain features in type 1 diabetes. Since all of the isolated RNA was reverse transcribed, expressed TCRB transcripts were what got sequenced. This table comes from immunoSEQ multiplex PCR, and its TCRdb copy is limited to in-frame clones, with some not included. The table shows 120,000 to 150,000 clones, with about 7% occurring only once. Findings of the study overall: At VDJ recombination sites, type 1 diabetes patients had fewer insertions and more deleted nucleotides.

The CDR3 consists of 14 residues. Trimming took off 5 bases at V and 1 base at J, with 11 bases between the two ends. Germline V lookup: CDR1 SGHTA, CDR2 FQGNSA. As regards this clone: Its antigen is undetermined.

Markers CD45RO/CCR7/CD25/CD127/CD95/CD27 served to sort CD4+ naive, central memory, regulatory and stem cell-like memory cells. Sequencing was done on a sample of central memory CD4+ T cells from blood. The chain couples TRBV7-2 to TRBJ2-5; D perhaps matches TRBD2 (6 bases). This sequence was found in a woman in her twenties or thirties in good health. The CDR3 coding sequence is TGTGCCAGCAGCGGCCCCGGGGGCCAAGAGACCCAGTACTTC. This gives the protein CASSGPGGQETQYF.